These T cell receptor beta chains were read from a single sample in a study of glioma-infiltrating T cells. From the multiplex PCR reads, TCRdb called clonotypes with MiXCR, one entry per CDR3 protein. The data contain 300,000 to 450,000 distinct CDR3 sequences, roughly two fifths of them singletons. Specimen: glioma tissue, nonneoplastic brain tissue, or PBMCs (not recorded which). These receptor sequences come from a human donor with low-grade glioma or glioblastoma, undergoing nonglioma brain surgery, or in good health (not recorded which). CDR3s include the opening cysteine and the closing phenylalanine or tryptophan. A D gene is named only where the DNA matches it firmly. The size of a clone is reported for some rows only, either as once, few or many, or as a class for expanded clones.

size	V	J	D	DNA	CDR3
.	TRBV4-1	TRBJ1-4	.	TGCGCCAGCAGCCAAGCCACCACAGAGAGGATTGAAAAACTGTTTTTT	CASSQATTERIEKLFF
.	TRBV7-2	TRBJ2-5	TRBD1	TGTGCCAGCAACCTCGTTCGACAGGGACGAGAGACCCAGTACTTC	CASNLVRQGRETQYF
.	TRBV6-2/TRBV6-3	TRBJ1-5	.	TGTGCCAGCAGCCAATCTCGGGATCAGCCCCAGCATTTT	CASSQSRDQPQHF
few	TRBV14	TRBJ1-3	TRBD1	TGTGCCAGCAGCCAAGTAGGGGGCACTGGAAACACCATATATTTT	CASSQVGGTGNTIYF
.	TRBV20-1	TRBJ2-7	TRBD1	TGCAGTGCTAGAGATCCGGGACAGGGGGCCCACGAGCAGTACTTC	CSARDPGQGAHEQYF
few	TRBV28	TRBJ2-7	.	TGTGCCAGCAGTTCGGGACTGTTAAAGCAGTACTTC	CASSSGLLKQYF
.	TRBV20-1	TRBJ1-5	TRBD1	TGCAGTGCTAGAGATTCCGGGGACAGCTTCATTAGGCCCCAGCATTTT	CSARDSGDSFIRPQHF
.	TRBV28	TRBJ2-5	.	TGTGCCAGCGGTTTACACAGCGAAGAGACCCAGTACTTC	CASGLHSEETQYF
.	TRBV6-1	TRBJ1-1	.	TGTGCCAGCAGTCCTCCCGGGGGGGGGAGCACTGAAGCTTTCTTT	CASSPPGGGSTEAFF
once	TRBV6-1	TRBJ1-1	.	TGTGTTAGCAGTTACGAGACAGCGAACACTGAAGCTTTCTTT	CVSSYETANTEAFF
few	TRBV27	TRBJ2-3	.	TGTGCCACTACAAACTCACCCGGGCGAGAGGGTACAGATACGCAGTATTTT	CATTNSPGREGTDTQYF
few	TRBV7-9	TRBJ2-2	.	TGTGCCAGCAGCTACACCAGGGACGGGGAGCTGTTTTTT	CASSYTRDGELFF
many	TRBV20-1	TRBJ2-2	.	TGCAGTGCGGTACTAGCCGACACCGGGGAGCTGTTTTTT	CSAVLADTGELFF
few	TRBV12-3/TRBV12-4	TRBJ2-3	TRBD2	TGTGCCAGCATTCTGGGACTAGTCACAGATACGCAGTATTTT	CASILGLVTDTQYF
.	TRBV4-1	TRBJ2-7	.	TGCGTTAGCAGCCAAGCCCTGGACACCACAGTTACCTACGAGCAGTACTTC	CVSSQALDTTVTYEQYF
.	TRBV12-3/TRBV12-4	TRBJ1-5	.	TGTGCCAGCAGCCCGGACAGAGACAATCAGCCCCAGCATTTT	CASSPDRDNQPQHF
.	TRBV7-2	TRBJ2-7	TRBD2	TGTGCCAGCGAGGCTCCAGCGGGAGGCACCTACGAGCAGTACTTC	CASEAPAGGTYEQYF
.	TRBV7-2	TRBJ1-1	.	TGTGCCAGCAGCTTAATGAGAGGGAAAAACACTGAAGTTTTCTTT	CASSLMRGKNTEVFF
many	TRBV27	TRBJ2-7	TRBD1	TGTGCCAGCTCCTCCGGACAGGGGCACTACGAGCAGTACTTC	CASSSGQGHYEQYF
once	TRBV20-1	TRBJ1-1	.	TGCAGTGCTAGAGATTGGCGGGGGTCGAACACTGAAGGTTTCTTT	CSARDWRGSNTEGFF
few	TRBV28	TRBJ1-3	.	TGTGCCAGCAGCTTATATCTATGGGGCGGTTCTGGAAACACCATATATTTT	CASSLYLWGGSGNTIYF
medium-sized	TRBV12-3/TRBV12-4	TRBJ1-1	.	TGTGCCAGCAGTTCGGGACCCAGCACTGAAGCTTTCTTT	CASSSGPSTEAFF
.	TRBV4-1	TRBJ2-7	.	TGCGCCAGCAGCCAAGCGACAGAAGACCCCTACGAGCAGTACTTC	CASSQATEDPYEQYF
.	TRBV28	TRBJ2-7	TRBD2	TGTGCCAGCAGTTTAGCTAGCGGGCTCTACGAGCAGTACTTC	CASSLASGLYEQYF
once	TRBV5-4	TRBJ1-4	.	TGTGCCAGCAGTCGGGGGACGACTAATGAAAAACTGTTTTTT	CASSRGTTNEKLFF
few	TRBV7-3	TRBJ2-3	TRBD2	TGTGCCAGCAGCCCAAGGGGAGGGCCAGATACGCAGTATTTT	CASSPRGGPDTQYF
many	TRBV6-1	TRBJ2-1	.	TGTGCCAGCAGCCATCCGTGGAATGAGCAGTTCTTC	CASSHPWNEQFF
.	TRBV20-1	TRBJ2-1	.	TGCAGTGCTAGAGGACCTCTGGGGAACAATGAGCAGTTCTTC	CSARGPLGNNEQFF
many	TRBV28	TRBJ1-1	.	TGTGCCAGCACCGCACCGGGTGGCACTGAAGCTTTCTTT	CASTAPGGTEAFF
.	TRBV11-2	TRBJ2-2	.	TGTGCCAGCAGCTTAGATTTCCGTTTCGGGACCGGGGAGCTGTTTTTT	CASSLDFRFGTGELFF
.	TRBV20-1	TRBJ1-1	.	TGCAGTGCTAGAGATCGCCAGGGGAGGACTGAAGCTTTCTTT	CSARDRQGRTEAFF
.	TRBV20-1	TRBJ2-1	.	TGCAGTACTAGTTCTCTAGCTAACAATGAGCAGTTCTTC	CSTSSLANNEQFF
.	TRBV27	TRBJ2-2	TRBD2	TGTGCCAGCAGGACTAGCGGGAGGGCCCAGCACACCGGGGAGGTGTTTTTT	CASRTSGRAQHTGEVFF
.	TRBV7-9	TRBJ2-1	.	TGTGCCAGCAGCCACCCGGGACTCCGGAAAACCTTCTACGATGAGCAGTTCTTC	CASSHPGLRKTFYDEQFF
.	TRBV3-1	TRBJ2-7	.	TGTGCCAGCAGCCAAGACAGAATTTTCTACGAGCAGTACTTC	CASSQDRIFYEQYF
.	TRBV4-3	TRBJ2-3	.	TGCGCCAGCAGCCAAGATAGAGGGACTAGCACAGATACGCAGTATTTT	CASSQDRGTSTDTQYF
many	TRBV12-3/TRBV12-4	TRBJ1-1	.	TGTGCCAGCAATCAACTTGGGGGGTGGGGAACTACGACCGGGAACACTGAAGCTTTCTTT	CASNQLGGWGTTTGNTEAFF
.	TRBV5-8	TRBJ1-2	.	TGTGCCAGCAGCTCGGCCCTTCTGGATTTATATGGCTACACCTTC	CASSSALLDLYGYTF
few	TRBV24-1	TRBJ1-1	TRBD1	TGTGCCACCAGTGACCCCAGGGGGGACCGGTCCACTGAAGCTTTCTTT	CATSDPRGDRSTEAFF
few	TRBV12-3/TRBV12-4	TRBJ2-1	.	TGTGCCAGCAGTTTTAGAGCCCACAGGTGGTCCGAGCAGTTCTTC	CASSFRAHRWSEQFF
.	TRBV7-2	TRBJ2-7	.	TGTGCCAGCAGCTTAGTACTAGGGAGCTCCTACGAGCAGTACTTC	CASSLVLGSSYEQYF
few	TRBV20-1	TRBJ1-1	.	TGCAGTGCTAGAGGGAGAGGGGAGGGGACTGAAGCTTTCTTT	CSARGRGEGTEAFF
many	TRBV28	TRBJ2-7	TRBD1	TGTGCCAGCAGTTGGGGACAGGGCCTCTACGAGCAGTACTTC	CASSWGQGLYEQYF
few	TRBV20-1	TRBJ1-5	TRBD1	TGCAGTGCGAAAACAGGGGTTACTATTCAGCCCCAGCATTTT	CSAKTGVTIQPQHF
few	TRBV7-6	TRBJ2-5	TRBD1	TGTGCCAGCAGCCAGGGGGTCCAAGAGACCCAGTACTTC	CASSQGVQETQYF
.	TRBV20-1	TRBJ2-7	.	TGCTCCTCTCAAAGCTCCTACGAGCAGTACTTC	CSSQSSYEQYF
.	TRBV7-2	TRBJ1-3	TRBD1	TGTGCCAGCAGCTTAGCCGGGACAGGGGGCTCTGGAAACACCATATATTTT	CASSLAGTGGSGNTIYF
.	TRBV5-1	TRBJ2-1	.	TGCGCCAGCAGGTGGACAGCTAGCTCCTACAATGAGCAGTTCTTC	CASRWTASSYNEQFF
few	TRBV2	TRBJ2-5	.	TGTGCCAGCAGTGGTGTCAGTTACCAAGAGACCCAGTACTTC	CASSGVSYQETQYF
.	TRBV4-3	TRBJ2-5	TRBD2	TGCGCCAGCAGCCGGGGTGTGGGTACTAGCGGAGAGACCCAGTACTTC	CASSRGVGTSGETQYF
.	TRBV27	TRBJ2-4	TRBD1	TGTGCCACCAGTGATTCGAGGACAGGGACCAAAAACATTCAGTACTTC	CATSDSRTGTKNIQYF